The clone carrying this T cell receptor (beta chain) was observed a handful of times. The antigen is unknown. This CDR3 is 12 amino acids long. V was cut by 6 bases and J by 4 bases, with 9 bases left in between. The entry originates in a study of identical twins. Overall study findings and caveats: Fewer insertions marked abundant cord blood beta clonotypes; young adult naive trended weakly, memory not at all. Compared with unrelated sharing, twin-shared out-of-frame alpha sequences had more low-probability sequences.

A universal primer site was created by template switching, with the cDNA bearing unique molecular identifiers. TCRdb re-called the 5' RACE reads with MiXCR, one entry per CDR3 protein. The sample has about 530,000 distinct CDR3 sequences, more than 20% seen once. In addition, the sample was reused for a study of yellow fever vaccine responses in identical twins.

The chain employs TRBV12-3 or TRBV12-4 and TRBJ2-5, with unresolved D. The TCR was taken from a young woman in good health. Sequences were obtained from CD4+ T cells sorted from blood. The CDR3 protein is CASRDQGETQYF. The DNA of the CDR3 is TGTGCCAGCAGGGACCAAGGAGAGACCCAGTACTTC.